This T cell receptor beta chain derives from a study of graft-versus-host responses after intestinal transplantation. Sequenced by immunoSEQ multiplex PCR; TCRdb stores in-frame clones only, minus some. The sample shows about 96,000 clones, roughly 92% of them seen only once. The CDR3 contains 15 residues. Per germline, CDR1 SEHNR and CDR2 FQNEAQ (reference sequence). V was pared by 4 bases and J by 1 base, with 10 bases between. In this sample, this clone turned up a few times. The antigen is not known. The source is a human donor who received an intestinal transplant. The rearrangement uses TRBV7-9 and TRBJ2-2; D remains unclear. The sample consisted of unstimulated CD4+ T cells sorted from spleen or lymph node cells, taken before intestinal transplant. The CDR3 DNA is TGTGCCAGCAGCTCACTGACCCTGAACACCGGGGAGCTGTTTTTT. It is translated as CASSSLTLNTGELFF. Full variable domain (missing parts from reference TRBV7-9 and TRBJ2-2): DTGVSQNPRHKITKRGQNVTFRCDPISEHNRLYWYRQTLGQGPEFLTYFQNEAQLEKSRLLSDRFSAERPKGSFSTLEIQRTEQGDSAMYLCASSSLTLNTGELFFGEGSRLTVL.